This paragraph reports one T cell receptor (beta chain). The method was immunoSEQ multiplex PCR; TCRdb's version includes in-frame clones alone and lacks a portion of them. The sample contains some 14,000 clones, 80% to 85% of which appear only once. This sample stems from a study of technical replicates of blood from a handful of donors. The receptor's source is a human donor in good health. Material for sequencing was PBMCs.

The chain's CDR3 is CASSPDGDYGYTF. The CDR3 DNA follows: TGTGCCAGCTCACCTGACGGGGACTATGGCTACACCTTC. The V gene is TRBV18, the J gene TRBJ1-2; D is ambiguous. Germline-derived CDR1 and CDR2 are KGHSH and LQKENI. The V and J ends lost 3 bases and 3 bases respectively, with 8 bases between them. This CDR3 is 13 amino acids long. Full variable domain (missing parts from reference TRBV18 and TRBJ1-2): NAGVMQNPRHLVRRRGQEARLRCSPMKGHSHVYWYRQLPEEGLKFMVYLQKENIIDESGMPKERFSAEFPKEGPSILRIQQVVRGDSAAYFCASSPDGDYGYTFGSGTRLTVV.